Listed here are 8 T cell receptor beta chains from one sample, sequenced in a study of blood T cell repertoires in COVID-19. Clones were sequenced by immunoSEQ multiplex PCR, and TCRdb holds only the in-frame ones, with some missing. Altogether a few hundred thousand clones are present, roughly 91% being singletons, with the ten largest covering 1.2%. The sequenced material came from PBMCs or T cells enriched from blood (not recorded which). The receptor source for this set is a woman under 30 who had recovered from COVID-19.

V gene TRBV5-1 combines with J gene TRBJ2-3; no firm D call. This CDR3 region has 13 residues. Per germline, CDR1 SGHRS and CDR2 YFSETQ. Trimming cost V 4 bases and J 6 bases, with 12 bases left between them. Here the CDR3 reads CASSPERQDTQYF. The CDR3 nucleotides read TGCGCCAGCAGCCCTGAGAGGCAGGATACGCAGTATTTT.

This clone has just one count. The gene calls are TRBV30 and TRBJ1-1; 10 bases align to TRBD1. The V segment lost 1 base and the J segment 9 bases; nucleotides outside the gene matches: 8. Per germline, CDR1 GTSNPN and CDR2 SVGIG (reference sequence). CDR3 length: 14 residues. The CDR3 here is CAWSAGQGGGKAFF. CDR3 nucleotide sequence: TGTGCCTGGAGTGCCGGACAGGGGGGAGGAAAAGCTTTCTTT. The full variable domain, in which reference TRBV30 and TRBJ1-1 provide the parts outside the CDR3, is SQTIHQWPATLVQPVGSPLSLECTVEGTSNPNLYWYRQAAGRGLQLLFYSVGIGQISSEVPQNLSASRPQDRQFILSSKKLLLSDSGFYLCAWSAGQGGGKAFFGQGTRLTVV.

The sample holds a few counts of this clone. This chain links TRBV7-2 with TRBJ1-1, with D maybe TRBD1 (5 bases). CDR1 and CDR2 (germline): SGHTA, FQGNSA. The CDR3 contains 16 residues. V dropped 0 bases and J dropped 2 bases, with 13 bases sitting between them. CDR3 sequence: CASSLAPGSINTEAFF. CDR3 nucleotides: TGTGCCAGCAGCTTAGCCCCAGGGTCCATAAACACTGAAGCTTTCTTT.

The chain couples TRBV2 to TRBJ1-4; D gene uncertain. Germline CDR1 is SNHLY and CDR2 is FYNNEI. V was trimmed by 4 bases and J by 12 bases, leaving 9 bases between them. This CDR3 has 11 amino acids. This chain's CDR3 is CASSGSGELFF. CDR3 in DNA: TGTGCCAGCAGTGGTAGCGGGGAACTGTTTTTT.

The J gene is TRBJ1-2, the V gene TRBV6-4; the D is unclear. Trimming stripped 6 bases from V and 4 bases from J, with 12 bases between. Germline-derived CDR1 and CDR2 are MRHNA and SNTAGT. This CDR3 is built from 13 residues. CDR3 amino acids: CASSRGSVYGYTF. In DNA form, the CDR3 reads TGTGCCAGCAGCCGAGGGAGCGTCTATGGCTACACCTTC.

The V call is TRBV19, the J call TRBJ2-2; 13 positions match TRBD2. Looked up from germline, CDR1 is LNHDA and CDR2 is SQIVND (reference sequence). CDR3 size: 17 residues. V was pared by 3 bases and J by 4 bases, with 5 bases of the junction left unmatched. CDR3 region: CASSISGLAGATGELFF. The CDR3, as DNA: TGTGCCAGTAGTATTAGTGGACTAGCGGGGGCCACCGGGGAGCTGTTTTTT.

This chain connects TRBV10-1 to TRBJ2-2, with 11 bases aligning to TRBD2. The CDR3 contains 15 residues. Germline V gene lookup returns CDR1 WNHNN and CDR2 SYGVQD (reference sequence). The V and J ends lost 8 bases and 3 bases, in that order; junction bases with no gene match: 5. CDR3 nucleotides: TGCGCCAGCCCGAGGGGACTAGCGGACACCGGGGAGCTGTTTTTT. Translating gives CASPRGLADTGELFF.

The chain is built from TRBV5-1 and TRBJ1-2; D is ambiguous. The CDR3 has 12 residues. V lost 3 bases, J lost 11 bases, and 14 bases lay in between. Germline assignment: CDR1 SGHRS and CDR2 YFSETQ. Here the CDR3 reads CASSSYGEDYTF. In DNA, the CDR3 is TGCGCCAGCAGCTCATACGGGGAGGATTACACCTTC. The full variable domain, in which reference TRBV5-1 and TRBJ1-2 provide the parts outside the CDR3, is KAGVTQTPRYLIKTRGQQVTLSCSPISGHRSVSWYQQTPGQGLQFLFEYFSETQRNKGNFPGRFSGRQFSNSRSEMNVSTLELGDSALYLCASSSYGEDYTFGSGTRLTVV.